Below are 17 T cell receptor beta chains sequenced from a single sample in a study of T cells in Graves' hyperthyroidism and ophthalmopathy. TCR beta CDR3 sequences were amplified from RNA transcripts. First-round RT-PCR targeting the TCR CDR3 was performed with the HTBI primer set. TCRdb used MiXCR to reprocess the multiplex PCR reads, holding one entry per CDR3 protein. Here the sample spans some 560,000 distinct CDR3 sequences, 13% to 15% being singletons. Input material: blood. The source of these receptors is a woman aged 40 to 50 with Graves' hyperthyroidism.

This clonotype was seen repeatedly, ten times or more. The rearrangement links TRBV28 to TRBJ2-7, with D tentatively TRBD1 (6 bases). This CDR3 has 16 residues. Trimming shortened V by 6 bases and J by 5 bases, and 23 bases separated the two germline ends. Germline CDR1 is MDHEN and CDR2 is SYDVKM. The CDR3 DNA sequence: TGTGCCAGCAGCCAATTCACAGGGACCCCCCCCCACGAGCAGTACTTC. Encoded protein: CASSQFTGTPPHEQYF.

This clonotype was counted many times. The chain links TRBV6-1 to TRBJ2-5, with D perhaps assigned TRBD1 or TRBD2 (5 bases each). The V end lost 0 bases, the J end lost 5 bases, and 10 bases lay between the germline ends. The length of the CDR3 is 14 residues. CDR1 is MNHNS, CDR2 SASEGT, per germline. As DNA, the CDR3 is TGTGCCAGCAGTGAAGCAGGGACGGGGGAGACCCAGTACTTC. It translates to CASSEAGTGETQYF.

This clonotype was seen many times. This rearrangement joins TRBV7-9 to TRBJ2-1; 14 bases align to TRBD2. This CDR3 has 19 residues. CDR1 is SEHNR and CDR2 is FQNEAQ in the germline V gene (reference sequence). Germline trimming cut 5 bases from V and 1 base from J; bases unmatched to any gene: 10. CDR3 sequence: CASSPPGTSGSWSYNEQFF. The DNA of the CDR3 is TGTGCCAGCAGCCCCCCCGGGACTAGCGGGAGTTGGTCCTACAATGAGCAGTTCTTC.

This clonotype was recorded many times. The chain uses TRBV18 and TRBJ2-1; 10 bases are shared with TRBD2. This CDR3 contains 17 residues. Looked up from germline, CDR1 is KGHSH and CDR2 is LQKENI. V lost 0 bases to trimming and J lost 6 bases; unmatched junction nucleotides: 8. The CDR3 nucleotides are TGTGCCAGCTCACCACCGAGGCTAGCGGGAGCTGGCAATGAGCAGTTCTTC. It codes for CASSPPRLAGAGNEQFF. The complete variable domain, with remaining parts taken from reference TRBV18 and TRBJ2-1, reads NAGVMQNPRHLVRRRGQEARLRCSPMKGHSHVYWYRQLPEEGLKFMVYLQKENIIDESGMPKERFSAEFPKEGPSILRIQQVVRGDSAAYFCASSPPRLAGAGNEQFFGPGTRLTVL.

V usage is TRBV5-1 and J usage is TRBJ2-3; 8 bases are shared with TRBD2. This CDR3 is 15 amino acids long. Per the germline V gene, CDR1 is SGHRS and CDR2 is YFSETQ. The J segment lost 2 bases and the V segment lost 2 bases, leaving 4 bases of the junction unmatched. CDR3 DNA: TGCGCCAGCAGCTTTAGCGGGACGCCCACAGATACGCAGTATTTT. Protein product: CASSFSGTPTDTQYF.

This clonotype was seen only a few times. The chain is built from TRBV7-9 and TRBJ2-1; 7 bases are a match to TRBD1. CDR3 size: 15 residues. Germline CDR1 is SEHNR and CDR2 is FQNEAQ (reference sequence). V gave up 8 bases and J gave up 3 bases; unmatched junction bases: 10. As DNA, the CDR3 is TGTGCCAGCGGGAAACAGGGGCCTGACTACAATGAGCAGTTCTTC. It specifies CASGKQGPDYNEQFF.

V and J are TRBV27 and TRBJ1-5; 7 positions match TRBD1. Germline CDR1 is MNHEY and CDR2 is SMNVEV (reference sequence). The V and J ends lost 5 bases and 8 bases, in that order; junction bases with no gene match: 9. The CDR3 is 14 residues long. The CDR3 DNA follows: TGTGCCAGCAGTCTGGGACAGTTCGGGGAGCCCCAGCATTTT. This translates into CASSLGQFGEPQHF.

The chain recombines TRBV20-1 with TRBJ2-7; 7 bases agree with TRBD2. The CDR3 covers 14 residues. After removal of 0 bases from V and 6 bases from J, the junction contained 8 bases not matched to a gene. Germline V CDR1 and CDR2: DFQATT, SNEGSKA (reference sequence). CDR3 sequence (DNA): TGCAGTGCTAGAGATCAGATAGCGGGTGTCGAGCAGTACTTC. Protein sequence: CSARDQIAGVEQYF.

The V gene is TRBV19, the J gene TRBJ1-1, with TRBD1 matching 7 bases. This CDR3 spans 14 amino acids. Losses at the gene ends were 6 bases for V and 10 bases for J; bases not matched to a gene: 14. Germline CDR1 reads LNHDA; CDR2 reads SQIVND (reference sequence). CDR3 nucleotide sequence: TGTGCCAGTAGGATCCTCGACAGGGTCAAGGGAGCTTTCTTT. Protein: CASRILDRVKGAFF.

This clonotype was seen at least ten times. V and J are TRBV6-2 or TRBV6-3 and TRBJ2-3; TRBD1 matches at 11 bases. V was clipped by 1 base and J by 4 bases; unmatched bases: 1. In germline, CDR1 is MNHEY, CDR2 SVGEGT. There are 15 residues in the CDR3. The CDR3 reads CASSYWTGGSDTQYF. The CDR3 region has the DNA TGTGCCAGCAGTTACTGGACAGGGGGCTCAGATACGCAGTATTTT.

At least ten counts were recorded for this clonotype. The chain is built from TRBV11-2 and TRBJ2-2; D is undetermined. The V end was cut by 1 base, the J end by 3 bases, with 3 bases between. Per the germline V gene, CDR1 is SGHAT and CDR2 is FQNNGV. The CDR3 totals 13 residues. DNA for the CDR3: TGTGCCAGCAGCTTAGTAGACACCGGGGAGCTGTTTTTT. Residues: CASSLVDTGELFF.

This clonotype was observed many times. The chain joins TRBV28 to TRBJ2-7; D is perhaps TRBD1 (6 bases). Trimming left V 6 bases short and J 7 bases short, with 16 bases between. The CDR3 consists of 13 residues. Germline CDR1 MDHEN, CDR2 SYDVKM. The CDR3 region has the DNA TGTGCCAGCAGACCCCGACAGGCCGGAGAGCAGTACTTC. Translation gives CASRPRQAGEQYF.

There are a few counts of this clonotype. V and J are TRBV6-1 and TRBJ1-2; D remains unclear. The CDR3 totals 13 residues. The V end was cut by 5 bases, the J end by 8 bases, with 15 bases between. The germline gives CDR1 MNHNS, CDR2 SASEGT. CDR3 nucleotide sequence: TGTGCCAGCAGTTTGACCCCTCTGGGGGGCTACACCTTC. Translating gives CASSLTPLGGYTF.

The chain employs TRBV24-1 and TRBJ2-1; 9 bases line up with TRBD1. V shed 11 bases, J shed 3 bases, and the junction held 7 bases outside the gene matches. Germline CDR1 KGHDR, CDR2 SFDVKD. The CDR3 loop spans 14 amino acids. CDR3 sequence reads: CASSGTGLYNEQFF. In DNA, the CDR3 is TGTGCCAGCTCCGGGACAGGGCTCTACAATGAGCAGTTCTTC.

This clonotype has at least ten counts. V and J are TRBV12-3 or TRBV12-4 and TRBJ2-2; 9 nucleotides agree with TRBD1. This CDR3 spans 15 amino acids. With V trimmed by 8 bases and J by 5 bases, 9 bases remained unmatched. The CDR3 DNA reads TGTGCCAGCCAGAGGGGACAGGGCTTTACCGGGGAGCTGTTTTTT. Amino acid sequence: CASQRGQGFTGELFF.

This clonotype was recorded many times. The rearrangement joins TRBV5-1 to TRBJ2-2; 8 bases agree with TRBD2. The junction had 16 bases not matched to a gene; V was cut back by 6 bases and J by 6 bases. This CDR3 has 17 amino acids. The germline V gene encodes CDR1 SGHRS and CDR2 YFSETQ. CDR3 sequence: CASTQAGVSIEAGELFF. In DNA, the CDR3 is TGCGCCAGCACACAAGCGGGAGTCAGCATAGAGGCCGGGGAGCTGTTTTTT.

This chain links TRBV28 with TRBJ1-5; maybe TRBD1 (6 bases). The germline V gene has CDR1 MDHEN and CDR2 SYDVKM. V was clipped by 11 bases and J by 6 bases, with 14 bases between them. The CDR3 runs 12 residues. CDR3 residues: CAGGGGGQPQHF. In nucleotides, the CDR3 is TGTGCCGGCGGGGGCGGGGGTCAGCCCCAGCATTTT.